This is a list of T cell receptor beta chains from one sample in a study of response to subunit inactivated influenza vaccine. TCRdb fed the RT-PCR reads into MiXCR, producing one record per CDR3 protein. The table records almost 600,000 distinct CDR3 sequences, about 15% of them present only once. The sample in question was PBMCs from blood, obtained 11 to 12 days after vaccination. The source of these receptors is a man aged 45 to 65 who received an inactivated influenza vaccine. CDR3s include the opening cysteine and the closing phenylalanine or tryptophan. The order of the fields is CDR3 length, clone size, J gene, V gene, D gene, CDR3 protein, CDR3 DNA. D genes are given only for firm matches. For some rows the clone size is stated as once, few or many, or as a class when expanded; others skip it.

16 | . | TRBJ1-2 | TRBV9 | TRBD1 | CASSAGVLQGVYGYTF | TGTGCCAGCAGCGCCGGAGTCTTACAGGGGGTCTATGGCTACACCTTC
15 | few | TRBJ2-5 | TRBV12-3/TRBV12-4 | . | CASAGGGHHQETQYF | TGTGCCAGCGCGGGTGGGGGACACCACCAAGAGACCCAGTACTTC
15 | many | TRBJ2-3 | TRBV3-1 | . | CASSPWDTSTDTQYF | TGTGCCAGCAGTCCTTGGGACACTAGCACAGATACGCAGTATTTT
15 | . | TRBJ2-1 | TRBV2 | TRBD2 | CASSEAGIAGDEQFF | TGTGCCAGCAGTGAAGCGGGAATAGCGGGGGATGAGCAGTTCTTC
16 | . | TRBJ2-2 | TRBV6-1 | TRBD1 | CASSRPGQGLTGELFF | TGTGCCAGCAGTAGGCCGGGACAGGGCTTAACCGGGGAGCTGTTTTTT
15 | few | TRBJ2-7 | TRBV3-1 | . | CASSPRTLATYEQYF | TGTGCCAGCAGCCCCAGGACGCTAGCTACCTACGAGCAGTACTTC
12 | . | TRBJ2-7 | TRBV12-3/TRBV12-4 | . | CASSLGVLEQYF | TGTGCCAGCAGTTTAGGAGTACTCGAGCAGTACTTC
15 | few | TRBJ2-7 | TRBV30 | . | CAWNLGDTSSYEQYF | TGTGCCTGGAACCTCGGGGACACTTCTTCCTACGAGCAGTACTTC
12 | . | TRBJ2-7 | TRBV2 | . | CASSEEDYEQYF | TGTGCCAGCAGTGAAGAGGACTACGAGCAGTACTTC
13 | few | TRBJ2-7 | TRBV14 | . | CASGQSTGLEQYF | TGTGCCAGCGGCCAGTCAACGGGCCTCGAGCAGTACTTC
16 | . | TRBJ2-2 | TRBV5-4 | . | CASSPATGPNTGELFF | TGTGCCAGCAGCCCGGCCACAGGGCCGAACACCGGGGAGCTGTTTTTT
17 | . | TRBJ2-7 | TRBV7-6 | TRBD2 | CASSLGSGGRSDYEQYF | TGTGCCAGCAGCTTAGGATCCGGGGGGAGATCCGACTACGAGCAGTACTTC
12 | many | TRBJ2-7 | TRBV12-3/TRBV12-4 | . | CASSKYPYEQYF | TGTGCCAGCAGCAAGTATCCCTACGAGCAGTACTTC
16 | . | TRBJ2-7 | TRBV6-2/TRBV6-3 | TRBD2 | CASSYSLAGNSYEQYF | TGTGCCAGCAGTTACTCACTAGCGGGGAACTCCTACGAGCAGTACTTC
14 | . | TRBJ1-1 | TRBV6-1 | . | CASRDGPPNTEAFF | TGTGCCAGCAGAGATGGACCCCCGAACACTGAAGCTTTCTTT
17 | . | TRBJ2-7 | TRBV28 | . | CASSLNDPPRGPYEQYF | TGTGCCAGCAGTTTAAACGACCCTCCCAGGGGCCCCTACGAGCAGTACTTC
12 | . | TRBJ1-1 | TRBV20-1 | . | CSARGGVTEAFF | TGCAGTGCTAGAGGGGGGGTGACTGAAGCTTTCTTT
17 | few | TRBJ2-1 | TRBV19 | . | CASSIGWGKISSNEQFF | TGTGCCAGTAGTATCGGTTGGGGGAAGATAAGTAGCAATGAGCAGTTCTTC
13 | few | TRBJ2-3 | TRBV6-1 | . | CASLSRGTDTQYF | TGTGCCAGCCTCTCTAGGGGAACAGATACGCAGTATTTT
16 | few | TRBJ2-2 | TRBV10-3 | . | CAISDPDTRNTGELFF | TGTGCCATCAGTGACCCGGACACACGAAACACCGGGGAGCTGTTTTTT
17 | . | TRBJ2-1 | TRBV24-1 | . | CATSDLFRGRGVDEQFF | TGTGCCACCAGTGATTTGTTTAGGGGCAGGGGGGTGGATGAGCAGTTCTTC
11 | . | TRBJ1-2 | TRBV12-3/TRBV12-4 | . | CASSAGYGYTF | TGTGCCAGCAGTGCAGGGTATGGCTACACCTTC
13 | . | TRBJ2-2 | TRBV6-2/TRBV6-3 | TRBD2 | CASSSLGLAGRSF | TGTGCCAGCAGTTCCCTAGGGCTAGCGGGCCGATCGTTC
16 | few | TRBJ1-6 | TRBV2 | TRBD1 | CASSVDRGSYNSPLHF | TGTGCCAGCAGTGTTGACAGGGGATCCTATAATTCACCCCTCCACTTT
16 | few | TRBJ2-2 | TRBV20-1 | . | CSAAGPVVGVPGELFF | TGCAGTGCCGCCGGACCGGTGGTTGGGGTTCCCGGGGAGCTGTTTTTT
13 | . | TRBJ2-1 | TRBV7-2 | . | CASSLGAELGQFF | TGTGCCAGCAGCCTGGGAGCGGAGTTGGGGCAGTTCTTC
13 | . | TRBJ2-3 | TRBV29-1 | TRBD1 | CSVSGGSTDTQYF | TGCAGCGTGTCAGGGGGCAGCACAGATACGCAGTATTTT
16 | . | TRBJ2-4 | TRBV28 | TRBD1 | CASSLRTGVAKNIQYF | TGTGCCAGCAGTCTCCGGACAGGGGTGGCCAAAAACATTCAGTACTTC
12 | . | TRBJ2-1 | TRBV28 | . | CASSIPTGEQFF | TGTGCCAGCAGTATCCCGACAGGCGAGCAGTTCTTC
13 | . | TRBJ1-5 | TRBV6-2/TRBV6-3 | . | CASSPDTFLPQHF | TGTGCCAGCAGTCCCGACACATTCCTACCCCAGCATTTT